One sample yielded the 32 T cell receptor beta chains listed below, sequenced in a study of cytomegalovirus exposure and HLA in healthy donors. The primer mix had 60 Vbeta and 13 Jbeta primers. Some clones are missing from TCRdb's copy, which holds only in-frame ones; the method was immunoSEQ multiplex PCR. The sample includes 120,000 or so clones, around four fifths seen only once; the top ten take 9.5% to 13%. The sequencing sample was made of PBMCs. The receptors were sampled from a man in his thirties or forties in good health and CMV-seropositive.

The rearrangement links TRBV5-1 to TRBJ2-1, with 12 positions matching TRBD2. The CDR3 sequence is 16 residues long. Per germline, CDR1 SGHRS and CDR2 YFSETQ. V shed 4 bases, J shed 9 bases, and the junction held 11 bases outside the gene matches. The CDR3 DNA follows: TGCGCCAGCAGCGTCCGACTAGCGGGAGAGGGTGGTGAGCAGTTCTTC. It specifies CASSVRLAGEGGEQFF.

The CDR3 DNA reads as TGTGCCAGCAGCCTAACAGGGGGGGGTGAAAAACTGTTTTTT. Translating gives CASSLTGGGEKLFF. The chain joins TRBV6-6 to TRBJ1-4; TRBD1 agrees at 8 bases. V lost 6 bases, J lost 7 bases, and 7 bases stayed unmatched. Looked up from germline, CDR1 is MNHNY and CDR2 is SVGAGI (reference sequence). The CDR3 is 14 amino acids.

This sequence joins TRBV6-5 and TRBJ2-7, with D possibly TRBD1 on 5 matching bases. The germline V and J ends were trimmed by 4 bases and 6 bases, with 16 bases remaining between them. Germline V gene sequence: CDR1 MNHEY, CDR2 SVGAGI. The CDR3 has 14 amino acids. The CDR3 DNA is TGTGCCAGCAGTTCATATCAGGGTCTGAGCGAGCAGTACTTC. Its translation is CASSSYQGLSEQYF.

The chain joins TRBV10-1 to TRBJ2-5, with a tentative D call TRBD2 (5 bases). Germline-derived CDR1 and CDR2 are WNHNN and SYGVQD (reference sequence). The V and J ends lost 4 bases and 1 base respectively, with 13 bases between them. The CDR3 consists of 15 residues. The CDR3 is CASSVGADLQETQYF. CDR3 sequence (DNA): TGCGCCAGCAGTGTAGGAGCGGACCTCCAAGAGACCCAGTACTTC.

The CDR3 here is CASSPRSGKVPGYTF. As DNA, the CDR3 is TGTGCCAGCTCACCACGATCAGGGAAGGTGCCTGGCTACACCTTC. The chain employs TRBV18 and TRBJ1-2, with D possibly being TRBD1 (5 bases). Per the germline V gene, CDR1 is KGHSH and CDR2 is LQKENI. The CDR3 sequence is 15 residues long. V shed 1 base and J shed 7 bases, with 16 bases lying between them.

The rearrangement uses TRBV27 and TRBJ1-4; TRBD1 is a possible D gene (5 bases). The germline V gene has CDR1 MNHEY and CDR2 SMNVEV (reference sequence). V was trimmed by 7 bases and J by 3 bases, leaving 15 bases between them. This CDR3 comprises 15 residues. The CDR3 DNA reads TGTGCCAGCACCTCCCCAGGGTCGGCTAATGAAAAACTGTTTTTT. It specifies CASTSPGSANEKLFF.

This clone has just one count. The V gene is TRBV4-3, the J gene TRBJ1-1, with D maybe TRBD1 (6 bases). Germline V gene sequence: CDR1 LGHNA, CDR2 YSLEER. Trimming cost V 3 bases and J 7 bases, with 18 bases left between them. The CDR3 contains 15 residues. The CDR3 here is CASSHQITGQHEAFF. CDR3 coding DNA: TGCGCCAGCAGCCATCAGATCACAGGACAGCATGAAGCTTTCTTT.

The J gene is TRBJ2-7, the V gene TRBV29-1; TRBD2 aligns across 9 bases. The V gene end was trimmed by 1 base and the J gene end by 5 bases; junction bases not matched to a gene: 0. CDR1 is SQVTM and CDR2 is ANQGSEA in the germline V gene. The CDR3 is made up of 12 amino acids. CDR3 loop: CSVEGTSDEQYF. The DNA for the CDR3 is TGCAGCGTTGAAGGGACTAGCGACGAGCAGTACTTC.

V and J are TRBV9 and TRBJ2-7; TRBD1 agrees at 8 bases. With V trimmed by 3 bases and J by 5 bases, 4 bases remained unmatched. The V gene's germline CDR1 is SGDLS and CDR2 YYNGEE. This CDR3 spans 13 amino acids. In DNA, the CDR3 is TGTGCCAGCAGCGCCGCGGACAGGGACGAGCAGTACTTC. Amino acids: CASSAADRDEQYF. The full variable domain, rest sourced from reference TRBV9 and TRBJ2-7, is DSGVTQTPKHLITATGQRVTLRCSPRSGDLSVYWYQQSLDQGLQFLIQYYNGEERAKGNILERFSAQQFPDLHSELNLSSLELGDSALYFCASSAADRDEQYFGPGTRLTVT.

The chain has TRBV18 and TRBJ2-5; unclear D gene. CDR3 length: 13 residues. V was trimmed by 2 bases and J by 1 base, leaving 5 bases between them. Germline V CDR1 and CDR2: KGHSH, LQKENI. This CDR3 is CASSPGVQETQYF. The CDR3 coding sequence is TGTGCCAGCTCACCAGGAGTCCAAGAGACCCAGTACTTC.

In DNA, the CDR3 is TGTGCCAGCTGGGGGACCCAGACAGGGGGAAATGGCTACACCTTC. Translation gives CASWGTQTGGNGYTF. The chain has TRBV9 and TRBJ1-2, with 9 nucleotides matching TRBD1. The V segment lost 7 bases and the J segment 6 bases; nucleotides outside the gene matches: 13. CDR3 length: 15 residues. CDR1 and CDR2 (germline): SGDLS, YYNGEE.

The rearrangement joins TRBV19 to TRBJ1-5; a possible D gene is TRBD1 (5 bases). Germline V gives CDR1 LNHDA, CDR2 SQIVND (reference sequence). This CDR3 is 12 amino acids long. The V gene lost 6 bases and the J gene lost 6 bases, with 9 bases spanning the gap. CDR3 protein: CASSLQGQPQHF. In nucleotides, the CDR3 is TGTGCCAGTAGCCTCCAGGGTCAGCCCCAGCATTTT.

The chain's CDR3 is CASSEGTGVWTEAFF. The CDR3 nucleotides are TGTGCCAGCAGCGAAGGGACAGGGGTGTGGACTGAAGCTTTCTTT. The chain links TRBV27 to TRBJ1-1; 10 bases fit TRBD1. The CDR3 spans 15 residues. Germline V gene data show CDR1 as MNHEY and CDR2 as SMNVEV (reference sequence). J gave up 5 bases and V 6 bases, and 9 bases lay outside the gene matches.

This chain joins TRBV5-4 and TRBJ2-7, with D possibly TRBD1 on 5 matching bases. This CDR3 contains 11 residues. V shed 3 bases and J shed 11 bases, with 12 bases lying between them. Germline V gene lookup returns CDR1 SGHNT and CDR2 YYREEE (reference sequence). The CDR3 sequence is CASSSLGQEYF. In DNA form, the CDR3 reads TGTGCCAGCAGCTCCCTGGGGCAGGAGTACTTC.

The rearrangement links TRBV15 to TRBJ2-3; 8 bases are a match to TRBD2. CDR1 is LNHNV and CDR2 is YYDKDF in the germline V gene (reference sequence). With V trimmed by 11 bases and J by 3 bases, 13 bases remained unmatched. The CDR3 loop spans 15 amino acids. CDR3 sequence reads: CAVQESGSWTDTQYF. The CDR3 nucleotides read TGTGCCGTGCAGGAAAGCGGGAGTTGGACAGATACGCAGTATTTT. The full variable domain, rest sourced from reference TRBV15 and TRBJ2-3, is DAMVIQNPRYQVTQFGKPVTLSCSQTLNHNVMYWYQQKSSQAPKLLFHYYDKDFNNEADTPDNFQSRRPNTSFCFLDIRSPGLGDTAMYLCAVQESGSWTDTQYFGPGTRLTVL.

This clone has a handful of counts. This sequence joins TRBV11-2 and TRBJ2-3; D might be TRBD2 (5 bases). The CDR3 runs 12 residues. Germline lookup yields CDR1 SGHAT and CDR2 FQNNGV. With 10 bases removed from V and 2 bases from J, the gap between germline ends came to 10 bases. The CDR3 reads CATADYTDTQYF. The CDR3 DNA follows: TGTGCCACAGCGGATTACACAGATACGCAGTATTTT.

The chain links TRBV2 to TRBJ2-1; maybe TRBD1 (5 bases). In germline, CDR1 is SNHLY, CDR2 FYNNEI. The CDR3 contains 16 residues. Trimming pared 2 bases from V and 6 bases from J, leaving 17 bases between. The CDR3, as DNA: TGTGCCAGCAGTGAAATTAGGGGCGCTTTGGGCAATGAGCAGTTCTTC. It specifies CASSEIRGALGNEQFF. Based on the CDR3 plus reference TRBV2 and TRBJ2-1, the full variable domain is EPEVTQTPSHQVTQMGQEVILRCVPISNHLYFYWYRQILGQKVEFLVSFYNNEISEKSEIFDDQFSVERPDGSNFTLKIRSTKLEDSAMYFCASSEIRGALGNEQFFGPGTRLTVL.

The V gene is TRBV10-3, the J gene TRBJ2-1; 9 nucleotides align to TRBD2. The V segment lost 9 bases and the J segment 0 bases; nucleotides outside the gene matches: 6. Germline V gene data show CDR1 as ENHRY and CDR2 as SYGVKD. CDR3 length: 15 residues. The DNA for the CDR3 is TGTGCCATTACCCCGCGGGGGGGCTCCTACAATGAGCAGTTCTTC. It encodes CAITPRGGSYNEQFF.

This chain connects TRBV7-8 to TRBJ1-2; 7 bases are shared with TRBD1. Looked up from germline, CDR1 is SGHVS and CDR2 is FQNEAQ. J was trimmed by 2 bases and V by 0 bases; bases with no gene match: 12. The CDR3 loop spans 18 amino acids. The CDR3 DNA reads TGTGCCAGCAGCTTAGCCAGATTAGTGGGACAGAGAAACTATGGCTACACCTTC. Translation: CASSLARLVGQRNYGYTF.

Details on this clone: This sample includes further DNA sequences coding for the same CDR3. The chain carries TRBV7-9 and TRBJ1-1, with TRBD1 as a possible D gene (6 bases). The germline CDR1 and CDR2 sequences are SEHNR and FQNEAQ (reference sequence). The CDR3 sequence is 12 residues long. V was shortened by 1 base and J by 14 bases, with 14 bases between the two germline ends. CDR3 nucleotides: TGTGCCAGCAGCTTAGACAGGGCTGGGGCCTTCTTT. This gives the protein CASSLDRAGAFF.

The chain couples TRBV4-2 to TRBJ2-1, with 7 bases fitting TRBD2. The CDR3 sequence is 16 residues long. V shed 0 bases and J 8 bases; nucleotides not matched to a gene: 10. The V gene's germline CDR1 is LGHNA and CDR2 YNFKEQ. The CDR3 coding sequence is TGTGCCAGCAGCCAAGAAGCAGCGGGAAGGGGTTATGAGCAGTTCTTC. Amino acids: CASSQEAAGRGYEQFF.

The V gene is TRBV7-2, the J gene TRBJ2-2, with D possibly being TRBD1 (6 bases). The V gene's germline CDR1 is SGHTA and CDR2 FQGNSA. V was cut by 10 bases and J by 2 bases, with 17 bases left in between. The CDR3 sequence is 15 residues long. This CDR3 is CATRIGTRNTGELFF. The CDR3 coding sequence is TGTGCCACCCGAATTGGGACACGAAACACCGGGGAGCTGTTTTTT.

This clone was seen only once. The chain's CDR3 is CASSGLAGYNEQFF. The CDR3 bases are TGCGCCAGCAGTGGACTAGCGGGTTACAATGAGCAGTTCTTC. The rearrangement links TRBV10-1 to TRBJ2-1; 10 bases agree with TRBD2. Germline-derived CDR1 and CDR2 are WNHNN and SYGVQD (reference sequence). This CDR3 region has 14 residues. J lost 4 bases, V lost 4 bases, and 1 base had no gene match.

The chain couples TRBV11-2 to TRBJ2-7; 12 nucleotides match TRBD2. Looked up from germline, CDR1 is SGHAT and CDR2 is FQNNGV. The CDR3 totals 15 residues. Trimming at V came to 5 bases and at J to 4 bases, leaving 6 bases not matched to a gene. The CDR3 DNA follows: TGTGCCAGCAGCCCGCTAGCGGGAGGGGGGTACGAGCAGTACTTC. It yields the protein CASSPLAGGGYEQYF.

V gene TRBV9 combines with J gene TRBJ2-7; 8 positions agree with TRBD2. CDR1 SGDLS and CDR2 YYNGEE come from the germline V gene. This CDR3 region has 17 residues. V dropped 0 bases and J dropped 2; count of bases not matched to a gene: 10. CDR3 protein: CASSVGAGGLIPYEQYF. The CDR3 nucleotides read TGTGCCAGCAGCGTAGGTGCGGGAGGTTTGATACCCTACGAGCAGTACTTC.

V and J are TRBV30 and TRBJ2-7; 8 nucleotides match TRBD1. J was trimmed by 7 bases and V by 2 bases; bases with no gene match: 10. CDR1 and CDR2 (germline): GTSNPN, SVGIG (reference sequence). The CDR3 has 14 residues. The CDR3 bases are TGTGCCTGGAGTACGGGACAGGTCCTACGGGAGCAGTACTTC. Translating gives CAWSTGQVLREQYF. Complete variable domain (other parts from reference TRBV30 and TRBJ2-7): SQTIHQWPATLVQPVGSPLSLECTVEGTSNPNLYWYRQAAGRGLQLLFYSVGIGQISSEVPQNLSASRPQDRQFILSSKKLLLSDSGFYLCAWSTGQVLREQYFGPGTRLTVT.

The chain couples TRBV7-8 to TRBJ2-7; D possibly corresponds to TRBD1 (6 bases). The V gene's germline CDR1 is SGHVS and CDR2 FQNEAQ. The CDR3 consists of 17 residues. The germline V and J ends were trimmed by 5 bases and 3 bases, with 23 bases remaining between them. The CDR3 nucleotides read TGTGCCAGCAGCCGAGCAGCACAGGGCCTTGTTGTCTACGAGCAGTACTTC. This sequence encodes CASSRAAQGLVVYEQYF.

This chain uses TRBV10-3 with TRBJ1-4; D gene uncertain. V was clipped by 3 bases and J by 4 bases, with 12 bases between them. This CDR3 contains 15 residues. The germline gives CDR1 ENHRY, CDR2 SYGVKD. The CDR3 sequence is CAISDRSEDNEKLFF. The CDR3 coding sequence is TGTGCCATCAGTGACCGTAGCGAGGATAATGAAAAACTGTTTTTT.

This chain uses TRBV2 with TRBJ1-2, with 8 bases that match TRBD1. CDR1 is SNHLY and CDR2 is FYNNEI in the germline V gene. This CDR3 region has 14 residues. Unmatched junction bases numbered 9, after V lost 8 bases and J lost 4 bases. The CDR3: CASRLDRDVYGYTF. The DNA for the CDR3 is TGTGCCAGCCGCCTGGACAGGGATGTCTATGGCTACACCTTC.

The chain is built from TRBV18 and TRBJ1-5, with 8 bases that match TRBD1. Germline loops: CDR1 KGHSH, CDR2 LQKENI. The CDR3 length is 18 residues. J gave up 0 bases and V 3 bases, and 10 bases lay outside the gene matches. In DNA, the CDR3 is TGTGCCAGCTCACCTACCGGGACAGGCCCGTATAGCAATCAGCCCCAGCATTTT. Amino acid sequence: CASSPTGTGPYSNQPQHF.

The CDR3 nucleotides read TGTGCCAGCAGGGCTAGCGGGAATGAGCAGTTCTTC. Its translation: CASRASGNEQFF. This rearrangement joins TRBV2 to TRBJ2-1; 8 bases are a match to TRBD2. CDR3 size: 12 residues. After removal of 6 bases from V and 7 bases from J, the junction contained 2 bases not matched to a gene. In germline, CDR1 is SNHLY, CDR2 FYNNEI.

This chain links TRBV4-3 with TRBJ1-1; D uncertain. This CDR3 comprises 13 residues. Germline V CDR1 and CDR2: LGHNA, YSLEER. Trimming removed 5 bases from V and 8 bases from J, with 15 bases in between. The CDR3 here is CASSDDTTGEAFF. The DNA for the CDR3 is TGCGCCAGCAGCGACGATACGACTGGGGAAGCTTTCTTT.